These 15 T cell receptor beta chains came from one sample sequenced in a study of graft-versus-host responses after intestinal transplantation. Assay: immunoSEQ multiplex PCR; the TCRdb copy retains only in-frame clones and omits some. The data show 25,000 to 35,000 clones, with about 79% seen just once and around 20% held by the top ten. Antigens of these TCRs are unknown. Sequences were derived from unstimulated CD8+ T cells sorted from spleen or lymph node cells, sampled before intestinal transplant. The receptors come from a human donor who received an intestinal transplant.

The J gene is TRBJ2-5, the V gene TRBV7-9, with 10 bases identical to TRBD1. This CDR3 comprises 17 residues. Trimming removed 1 base from V and 5 bases from J; junction bases left unmatched: 10. Germline lookup yields CDR1 SEHNR and CDR2 FQNEAQ (reference sequence). The CDR3 DNA follows: TGTGCCAGCAGCTTAGGAGCCGCGGACAGGGGGTTGGAGACCCAGTACTTC. It codes for CASSLGAADRGLETQYF.

The V gene is TRBV6-6, the J gene TRBJ2-7; 7 bases match TRBD2. Germline V lookup: CDR1 MNHNY, CDR2 SVGAGI (reference sequence). The CDR3 loop spans 14 amino acids. The trim removed 5 bases at V and 0 bases at J, leaving 4 bases unmatched. CDR3 bases: TGTGCCAGCAGTCCTAGCGGAAACTCCTACGAGCAGTACTTC. Its translation: CASSPSGNSYEQYF.

The chain has TRBV9 and TRBJ2-7; 11 bases fit TRBD1. CDR3 length: 14 amino acids. Trimming at V came to 4 bases and at J to 5 bases, leaving 5 bases not matched to a gene. Per the germline V gene, CDR1 is SGDLS and CDR2 is YYNGEE. The CDR3 reads CASSYGTGGHEQYF. CDR3 DNA: TGTGCCAGCAGCTACGGGACAGGGGGACACGAGCAGTACTTC.

This clone has a handful of counts. The chain couples TRBV14 to TRBJ2-2; 8 nucleotides align to TRBD1. Germline V gene sequence: CDR1 SGHDN, CDR2 FVKESK. V gave up 0 bases and J gave up 4 bases; unmatched junction bases: 13. This CDR3 spans 19 amino acids. The CDR3 here is CASSQDWDRTYGGTGELFF. In nucleotides, the CDR3 is TGTGCCAGCAGCCAAGATTGGGACAGGACCTACGGTGGCACCGGGGAGCTGTTTTTT. The complete variable domain, with remaining parts taken from reference TRBV14 and TRBJ2-2, reads EAGVTQFPSHSVIEKGQTVTLRCDPISGHDNLYWYRRVMGKEIKFLLHFVKESKQDESGMPNNRFLAERTGGTYSTLKVQPAELEDSGVYFCASSQDWDRTYGGTGELFFGEGSRLTVL.

This rearrangement joins TRBV29-1 to TRBJ2-7; D gene uncertain. The CDR3 has 13 residues. Deletions cut 4 bases from V and 0 bases from J, with 10 bases between. Germline lookup yields CDR1 SQVTM and CDR2 ANQGSEA. For the CDR3, the DNA is TGCAGCGTTGTCTCCTGGAGCTCCTACGAGCAGTACTTC. Translating it yields CSVVSWSSYEQYF.

There are a few counts of this clone. The gene calls are TRBV29-1 and TRBJ1-5; maybe TRBD1 (5 bases). Germline lookup yields CDR1 SQVTM and CDR2 ANQGSEA. The CDR3 length is 12 residues. The V and J ends lost 5 bases and 7 bases respectively, with 12 bases between them. The CDR3 sequence: CSVQGNEQPQHF. As DNA, the CDR3 is TGCAGCGTTCAGGGTAACGAACAGCCCCAGCATTTT.

The chain combines TRBV5-1 with TRBJ2-4; weak D call: TRBD1 (5 bases). CDR1 SGHRS and CDR2 YFSETQ come from the germline V gene. The germline V and J ends were trimmed by 1 base and 0 bases, with 8 bases remaining between them. The CDR3 is 15 residues long. The CDR3 is CASSLWQGAKNIQYF. The CDR3 DNA follows: TGCGCCAGCAGCTTGTGGCAGGGAGCCAAAAACATTCAGTACTTC.

The V and J genes are TRBV7-3 and TRBJ2-1; D perhaps matches TRBD2 (6 bases). The CDR3 covers 14 residues. V was shortened by 4 bases and J by 4 bases, with 11 bases between the two germline ends. Germline-derived CDR1 and CDR2 are SGHTA and FQGTGA. CDR3 DNA sequence: TGTGCCAGCAGCTCATCCGGGAGTTACAATGAGCAGTTCTTC. It translates to CASSSSGSYNEQFF.

The chain uses TRBV15 and TRBJ1-1; D not resolved. CDR1 and CDR2 (germline): LNHNV, YYDKDF (reference sequence). The CDR3 has 13 amino acids. The V end was cut by 0 bases, the J end by 5 bases, with 7 bases between. The CDR3 DNA reads as TGTGCCACCAGCAGAGATTCCAGGACTGAAGCTTTCTTT. Protein product: CATSRDSRTEAFF. Combining the CDR3 with reference TRBV15 and TRBJ1-1 gives the whole variable domain DAMVIQNPRYQVTQFGKPVTLSCSQTLNHNVMYWYQQKSSQAPKLLFHYYDKDFNNEADTPDNFQSRRPNTSFCFLDIRSPGLGDTAMYLCATSRDSRTEAFFGQGTRLTVV.

The chain has TRBV10-3 and TRBJ2-5; 9 nucleotides match TRBD1. Trimming removed 6 bases from V and 2 bases from J; junction bases left unmatched: 4. This CDR3 spans 14 amino acids. The V gene's germline CDR1 is ENHRY and CDR2 SYGVKD. This chain's CDR3 is CAISTDRGQETQYF. The CDR3 bases are TGTGCCATCAGCACTGACAGGGGGCAAGAGACCCAGTACTTC.

This clone was picked up one time. The J gene is TRBJ2-7, the V gene TRBV7-9; D possibly corresponds to TRBD1 (6 bases). Trimming shortened V by 5 bases and J by 4 bases, and 9 bases separated the two germline ends. The CDR3 length is 12 residues. From germline, CDR1 is SEHNR and CDR2 FQNEAQ (reference sequence). In DNA form, the CDR3 reads TGTGCCAGCAGCGAACAGGGATACGAGCAGTACTTC. Translated, it gives CASSEQGYEQYF.

This clone was picked up one time. The chain carries TRBV10-3 and TRBJ2-7, with 7 bases aligning to TRBD1. Germline V lookup: CDR1 ENHRY, CDR2 SYGVKD. The CDR3 is 15 residues long. The V segment lost 6 bases and the J segment 2 bases; nucleotides outside the gene matches: 10. CDR3 nucleotides: TGTGCCATCAGGAGGGGGACAGTTCTCCCCTACGAGCAGTACTTC. Translation gives CAIRRGTVLPYEQYF.

By frequency in the sample, this clone is medium-sized. The V call is TRBV27, the J call TRBJ2-1; D is ambiguous. This CDR3 region has 14 residues. Germline CDR1 reads MNHEY; CDR2 reads SMNVEV (reference sequence). Trimming removed 6 bases at V and 0 bases at J, with 9 bases between. CDR3 sequence reads: CASSDWSSYNEQFF. The CDR3 bases are TGTGCCAGCAGCGACTGGAGCTCCTACAATGAGCAGTTCTTC.

V is TRBV27 and J is TRBJ2-5; 7 bases match TRBD1. The J call may be mistaken, given a closer DNA end match to TRBJ2-7. CDR1 and CDR2 from the germline V gene are MNHEY and SMNVEV (reference sequence). The CDR3 sequence is 14 residues long. The CDR3 bases are TGTGCCAGCAGCCTCAGGGGGTCGCAATACGAGCAGTACTTC. Translated, it gives CASSLRGSQYEQYF.

V usage is TRBV7-9 and J usage is TRBJ2-5, with 10 bases lining up with TRBD1. This CDR3 is 16 amino acids long. The germline V gene has CDR1 SEHNR and CDR2 FQNEAQ (reference sequence). J gave up 4 bases and V 5 bases, and 10 bases lay outside the gene matches. DNA of the CDR3: TGTGCCAGCAGCAAGGGACAGGGGATTACCCGAGAGACCCAGTACTTC. It is translated as CASSKGQGITRETQYF.